One sample yielded the 2 T cell receptor beta chains listed below, sequenced in a study of CD4 and CD8 cells across lung adenocarcinoma regions. TCRdb reprocessed the PCR reads via MiXCR and lists one record per CDR3 protein. Among 5,500 to 7,000 distinct CDR3 sequences, around 50% were seen once, and the ten largest hold roughly 84%. Sequencing was done on a sample of CD8+ T cells from the margin of a lung tumor. The receptor set was obtained from a male donor with lung adenocarcinoma. The CD4 and CD8 labels of this study may be unreliable.

This clonotype was detected many times. This could be a read error, since a much larger clone is one nucleotide away. This chain uses TRBV6-1 with TRBJ2-1; 8 positions match TRBD1. Trimming took 6 bases from V and 13 from J; bases not matched to a gene: 14. The length of the CDR3 is 14 residues. Germline CDR1 is MNHNS and CDR2 is SASEGT. DNA for the CDR3: TGTGCCAGCAGCCCCACAGGGGGTGGAGAGACCCAGTTCTTC. It specifies CASSPTGGGETQFF.

The chain is built from TRBV6-1 and TRBJ2-1; 10 nucleotides line up with TRBD2. The CDR3 sequence is 15 residues long. V dropped 6 bases and J dropped 5; count of bases not matched to a gene: 7. Looked up from germline, CDR1 is MNHNS and CDR2 is SASEGT. The CDR3 region is CASRATSGINNEQFF. The CDR3 coding sequence is TGTGCCAGCAGGGCCACTAGCGGGATAAACAATGAGCAGTTCTTC.